Shown below are 31 T cell receptor beta chains from a single sample sequenced in a study of blood T cell repertoires in COVID-19. Generated by immunoSEQ multiplex PCR, the TCRdb table keeps only in-frame clones and is missing some. Of about 250,000 clones in the sample, around 90% are singletons; the top ten hold roughly 0.79%. Sequencing was performed on peripheral blood. The source is a man under 40 with COVID-19, enrolled during active disease.

This chain uses TRBV4-1 with TRBJ1-1; 7 bases fit TRBD1. The CDR3 spans 16 residues. Per germline, CDR1 MGHRA and CDR2 YSYEKL. Losses at the gene ends were 2 bases for V and 0 bases for J; bases not matched to a gene: 6. Here the CDR3 reads CASSQPSTGLNTEAFF. The CDR3 coding sequence is TGCGCCAGCAGCCAACCTTCGACAGGGCTGAACACTGAAGCTTTCTTT.

The chain carries TRBV21-1 and TRBJ1-2; the table's D call of TRBD1 was not tested on the DNA. TRBV21-1 is listed as a pseudogene. CDR3 length: 14 residues. The CDR3 nucleotides are TGTGCCAGCAGCACCCGGACAGGGATGGATGGCTACACCTTC. It encodes CASSTRTGMDGYTF.

The rearrangement joins TRBV6-5 to TRBJ1-6; D gene ambiguous. This CDR3 region has 12 residues. Germline assignment: CDR1 MNHEY and CDR2 SVGAGI. The germline V and J ends were trimmed by 3 bases and 8 bases, with 5 bases remaining between them. The CDR3 sequence: CASSYFDSPLHF. CDR3 coding DNA: TGTGCCAGCAGTTATTTCGATTCACCCCTCCACTTT.

The chain is built from TRBV6-1 and TRBJ2-2, with 11 nucleotides matching TRBD2. The length of the CDR3 is 17 residues. Trimming took 3 bases from V and 4 from J; bases not matched to a gene: 7. CDR1 is MNHNS and CDR2 is SASEGT in the germline V gene. Here the CDR3 reads CASSERLAGGPTGELFF. The DNA of the CDR3 is TGTGCCAGCAGTGAGCGTCTAGCGGGGGGCCCCACCGGGGAGCTGTTTTTT.

The chain combines TRBV7-9 with TRBJ1-2, with D maybe TRBD1 (5 bases). Germline CDR1 reads SEHNR; CDR2 reads FQNEAQ (reference sequence). CDR3 size: 14 residues. V shed 4 bases and J shed 3 bases, with 12 bases lying between them. For the CDR3, the DNA is TGTGCCAGCAGCTCGACAGCTCTAGACTATGGCTACACCTTC. Translation: CASSSTALDYGYTF.

The V call is TRBV2, the J call TRBJ1-1, with D perhaps TRBD1 (5 bases). Trimming cost V 2 bases and J 5 bases, with 12 bases left between them. The CDR3 is 14 residues long. The germline CDR1 and CDR2 sequences are SNHLY and FYNNEI. CDR3 nucleotides: TGTGCCAGCAGTGAAAGTGAGGGGAGGACTGAAGCTTTCTTT. Its translation is CASSESEGRTEAFF.

The genes are TRBV30 and TRBJ1-2, with 8 bases that match TRBD1. The germline gives CDR1 GTSNPN, CDR2 SVGIG (reference sequence). This CDR3 spans 13 amino acids. With 0 bases clipped from V and 7 bases from J, the junction kept 4 bases outside the gene matches. As DNA, the CDR3 is TGTGCCTGGAGTGTACCAGGGGGCAGTGGCTACACCTTC. Protein product: CAWSVPGGSGYTF.

The chain is built from TRBV29-1 and TRBJ2-7, with 12 bases aligning to TRBD2. Losses at the gene ends were 4 bases for V and 4 bases for J; bases not matched to a gene: 11. Germline assignment: CDR1 SQVTM and CDR2 ANQGSEA. The CDR3 consists of 16 residues. The CDR3 sequence: CSVALRLAGAPYEQYF. Written as DNA, the CDR3 is TGCAGCGTTGCCTTGAGACTAGCGGGGGCCCCATACGAGCAGTACTTC.

The rearrangement uses TRBV3-1 (or the pseudogene TRBV3-2) and TRBJ2-7; 7 bases line up with TRBD1. Trimming took 4 bases from V and 1 from J; bases not matched to a gene: 1. Germline lookup yields CDR1 LGHDT and CDR2 YNNKEL (reference sequence). The CDR3 totals 13 residues. CDR3 DNA: TGTGCCAGCAGCCGGGACAGATCCTACGAGCAGTACTTC. Protein sequence: CASSRDRSYEQYF.

The gene calls are TRBV2 and TRBJ1-2; D is uncertain. Germline CDR1 reads SNHLY; CDR2 reads FYNNEI. V was clipped by 6 bases and J by 8 bases, with 10 bases between them. The CDR3 runs to 11 residues. The CDR3 DNA reads TGTGCCAGCAGGCGGGAGGAAGGCTACACCTTC. Protein sequence: CASRREEGYTF.

A note on this clone: The same CDR3 also results from other DNA sequences found in this sample. This sequence joins TRBV30 and TRBJ2-3; TRBD2 matches 8 bases. V lost 3 bases, J lost 6 bases, and 5 bases stayed unmatched. The CDR3 runs to 13 residues. Germline CDR1 is GTSNPN and CDR2 is SVGIG (reference sequence). The CDR3 spells CAWRGTSTDTQYF. For the CDR3, the DNA is TGTGCCTGGAGGGGGACTAGTACGGATACGCAGTATTTT.

The genes are TRBV4-2 and TRBJ2-7; TRBD1 matches 9 bases. V lost 4 bases, J lost 3 bases, and 4 bases stayed unmatched. The germline gives CDR1 LGHNA, CDR2 YNFKEQ. This CDR3 is 14 amino acids long. The chain's CDR3 is CASSRGQGNYEQYF. The CDR3 bases are TGTGCCAGCAGCCGTGGACAGGGGAACTACGAGCAGTACTTC.

The chain links TRBV30 to TRBJ1-1, with D hard to call. The CDR3 covers 13 residues. Trimming pared 2 bases from V and 0 bases from J, leaving 7 bases between. CDR1 is GTSNPN, CDR2 SVGIG, per germline (reference sequence). In DNA form, the CDR3 reads TGTGCCTGGAGTCGGGTAATGAACACTGAAGCTTTCTTT. Amino acids: CAWSRVMNTEAFF. Full variable domain (missing parts from reference TRBV30 and TRBJ1-1): SQTIHQWPATLVQPVGSPLSLECTVEGTSNPNLYWYRQAAGRGLQLLFYSVGIGQISSEVPQNLSASRPQDRQFILSSKKLLLSDSGFYLCAWSRVMNTEAFFGQGTRLTVV.

The CDR3 nucleotides read TGCGCCAGCAGCAGCCCGACAGGGGATCCCTACGAGCAGTACTTC. Protein sequence: CASSSPTGDPYEQYF. This sequence joins TRBV5-1 and TRBJ2-7; the match to TRBD1 covers 8 bases. Losses at the gene ends were 4 bases for V and 2 bases for J; bases not matched to a gene: 8. Germline V gives CDR1 SGHRS, CDR2 YFSETQ. The CDR3 has 15 residues.

This sequence joins TRBV9 and TRBJ2-1; 10 bases map to TRBD2. J lost 10 bases, V lost 4 bases, and 11 bases had no gene match. CDR1 is SGDLS and CDR2 is YYNGEE in the germline V gene. The CDR3 covers 15 residues. This CDR3 is CASSPPAGGPREQFF. In DNA form, the CDR3 reads TGTGCCAGCAGCCCCCCAGCGGGGGGGCCACGGGAGCAGTTCTTC.

This clone has only one observation. The rearrangement joins TRBV15 to TRBJ1-3; D is undetermined. V was cut by 1 base and J by 2 bases, with 12 bases left in between. This CDR3 spans 16 amino acids. The germline V gene has CDR1 LNHNV and CDR2 YYDKDF (reference sequence). CDR3 sequence: CATSRVPDITGNTIYF. Here the CDR3 DNA reads TGTGCCACCAGCAGAGTCCCCGACATTACTGGAAACACCATATATTTT.

V usage is TRBV6-2 or TRBV6-3 and J usage is TRBJ2-7, with TRBD2 matching 7 bases. Germline V gives CDR1 MNHEY, CDR2 SVGEGT. The CDR3 spans 16 residues. The trim removed 4 bases at V and 0 bases at J, leaving 9 bases unmatched. CDR3 bases: TGTGCCAGCAGTTTCCCGTTGGGGGGGAGCTCCTACGAGCAGTACTTC. This translates into CASSFPLGGSSYEQYF.

Here the CDR3 reads CASSDATGGENEKLFF. The CDR3 DNA is TGTGCCAGCAGCGATGCCACAGGGGGCGAAAATGAAAAACTGTTTTTT. V usage is TRBV5-6 and J usage is TRBJ1-4, with 9 positions matching TRBD1. This CDR3 spans 16 amino acids. CDR1 SGHDT and CDR2 YYEEEE come from the germline V gene. With 4 bases clipped from V and 5 bases from J, the junction kept 9 bases outside the gene matches.

The chain has TRBV29-1 and TRBJ1-2; D unclear. The CDR3 length is 13 residues. The germline CDR1 and CDR2 sequences are SQVTM and ANQGSEA. The germline V and J ends were trimmed by 7 bases and 7 bases, with 19 bases remaining between them. The DNA for the CDR3 is TGCAGCGCCTTACTTCGAAGCCCGGGTGGCTACACCTTC. Its protein product is CSALLRSPGGYTF.

This clone has just a few counts. V usage is TRBV5-4 and J usage is TRBJ2-7; D is possibly TRBD2 (6 bases). Looked up from germline, CDR1 is SGHNT and CDR2 is YYREEE (reference sequence). Trimming removed 0 bases at V and 5 bases at J, with 15 bases between. This CDR3 is built from 15 residues. CDR3 DNA sequence: TGTGCCAGCAGCTTGGTTGCGGGGATGGGAGACGAGCAGTACTTC. This sequence encodes CASSLVAGMGDEQYF.

The genes are TRBV27 and TRBJ2-1; TRBD1 agrees at 7 bases. The CDR3 runs 15 residues. V gave up 7 bases and J gave up 9 bases; unmatched junction bases: 15. Germline V CDR1 and CDR2: MNHEY, SMNVEV (reference sequence). The CDR3 DNA follows: TGTGCCAGCAAGCCCGGCGGCAGGGGGATGAGTGAGCAGTTCTTC. The encoded protein is CASKPGGRGMSEQFF.

The rearrangement uses TRBV9 and TRBJ2-7; D might be TRBD2 (6 bases). Trimming cost V 0 bases and J 5 bases, with 18 bases left between them. This CDR3 spans 16 amino acids. Germline V CDR1 and CDR2: SGDLS, YYNGEE. CDR3 DNA sequence: TGTGCCAGCAGCGTAGGGGGGAGATCGGGAGACGACGAGCAGTACTTC. Its protein product is CASSVGGRSGDDEQYF.

The chain carries TRBV3-1 (or the pseudogene TRBV3-2) and TRBJ1-1; a weak D match, TRBD1 (6 bases). CDR1 is LGHDT, CDR2 YNNKEL, per germline (reference sequence). The germline V and J ends were trimmed by 0 bases and 4 bases, with 21 bases remaining between them. The CDR3 consists of 18 residues. This chain's CDR3 is CASSQDRGIGGAITEAFF. The CDR3 bases are TGTGCCAGCAGCCAAGATCGGGGCATTGGGGGGGCGATCACTGAAGCTTTCTTT.

This chain joins TRBV7-6 and TRBJ2-2, with a possible D match to TRBD1 (6 bases). Trimming left V 2 bases short and J 5 bases short, with 12 bases between. Germline V CDR1 and CDR2: SGHVS, FNYEAQ. There are 15 residues in the CDR3. The CDR3 reads CASSLSTGSTGELFF. The CDR3 nucleotides read TGTGCCAGCAGCTTAAGTACAGGGAGTACCGGGGAGCTGTTTTTT.

The sample holds a few counts of this clone. This CDR3 is also generated by other DNA sequences in the sample. The V gene is TRBV20-1, the J gene TRBJ2-5, with 11 bases matching TRBD2. The germline CDR1 and CDR2 sequences are DFQATT and SNEGSKA (reference sequence). This CDR3 is built from 15 residues. The J segment lost 0 bases and the V segment lost 3 bases, leaving 3 bases of the junction unmatched. The CDR3 loop reads CSASPSGGYQETQYF. As DNA, the CDR3 is TGCAGTGCTAGTCCTAGCGGGGGGTACCAAGAGACCCAGTACTTC.

J is TRBJ1-2 and V is TRBV13, with D hard to call. The germline CDR1 and CDR2 sequences are PRHDT and FYEKMQ (reference sequence). The CDR3 totals 12 residues. V gave up 2 bases and J gave up 3 bases, with 4 bases separating them. The CDR3: CASSLRDYGYTF. The CDR3 nucleotides are TGTGCCAGCAGCTTACGGGACTATGGCTACACCTTC.

V gene TRBV6-2 or TRBV6-3 combines with J gene TRBJ1-1, with no clear D. V was shortened by 4 bases and J by 0 bases, with 6 bases between the two germline ends. Germline CDR1 MNHEY, CDR2 SVGEGT. The CDR3 is made up of 13 amino acids. The CDR3 reads CASSSPMNTEAFF. The CDR3 DNA follows: TGTGCCAGCAGTTCCCCCATGAACACTGAAGCTTTCTTT.

The rearrangement uses TRBV5-4 and TRBJ2-5, with TRBD2 matching 7 bases. Germline V gene lookup returns CDR1 SGHNT and CDR2 YYREEE (reference sequence). The CDR3 spans 13 residues. Trimming cost V 3 bases and J 5 bases; bases outside gene matches: 4. The CDR3 DNA sequence: TGTGCCAGCAGCTCTAATAGCGGGGAGACCCAGTACTTC. This encodes CASSSNSGETQYF.

The genes are TRBV5-5 and TRBJ2-7, with 9 positions matching TRBD2. CDR3 size: 16 residues. The V gene end was trimmed by 0 bases and the J gene end by 2 bases; junction bases not matched to a gene: 6. Germline V CDR1 and CDR2: SGHKS, YYEKEE (reference sequence). In DNA, the CDR3 is TGTGCCAGCAGCTTGGAAGGCGGGGGGGTTCCCTACGAGCAGTACTTC. This encodes CASSLEGGGVPYEQYF.

This clone was detected only once. V is TRBV7-9 and J is TRBJ2-3, with 8 bases matching TRBD2. V lost 0 bases and J lost 4; bases outside the gene matches: 3. CDR3 length: 15 amino acids. The germline V gene encodes CDR1 SEHNR and CDR2 FQNEAQ (reference sequence). DNA of the CDR3: TGTGCCAGCAGCTTAGCGGCGGGGGGCCCAGATACGCAGTATTTT. It translates to CASSLAAGGPDTQYF.

The chain links TRBV3-1 (or the pseudogene TRBV3-2) to TRBJ1-4; D remains ambiguous. CDR1 and CDR2 from the germline V gene are LGHDT and YNNKEL (reference sequence). Deletions cut 2 bases from V and 7 bases from J, with 8 bases between. This CDR3 region has 13 residues. Here the CDR3 DNA reads TGTGCCAGCAGCCAACAGGAGGGTGAAAAACTGTTTTTT. This sequence encodes CASSQQEGEKLFF.